The next 15 T cell receptor beta chains were all read from a single sample in a study of blood T cell repertoires in COVID-19. Sequenced by immunoSEQ multiplex PCR; TCRdb stores in-frame clones only, minus some. The sample carries some 100,000 clones, 85% recorded once. The specimen was peripheral blood. The receptors were sampled from a woman in her 70s with active or convalescent COVID-19.

Details on this clone: Other DNA variants within this sample encode the same CDR3. This rearrangement joins TRBV6-5 to TRBJ2-5; possible D gene TRBD2, 6 bases. Trimming left V 3 bases short and J 4 bases short, with 6 bases between. The CDR3 is made up of 12 amino acids. Germline V gene data show CDR1 as MNHEY and CDR2 as SVGAGI. CDR3 amino acids: CASSYSGETQYF. DNA for the CDR3: TGTGCCAGCAGTTATAGCGGAGAGACCCAGTACTTC.

V is TRBV7-2 and J is TRBJ2-7; TRBD2 is a possible D gene (6 bases). V was pared by 0 bases and J by 6 bases, with 15 bases between. Per the germline V gene, CDR1 is SGHTA and CDR2 is FQGNSA. The CDR3 is 15 residues long. The CDR3 reads CASSLAGGIASEQYF. CDR3 bases: TGTGCCAGCAGCTTAGCCGGGGGAATAGCATCCGAGCAGTACTTC.

V is TRBV4-2 and J is TRBJ1-1; no definite D call. From germline, CDR1 is LGHNA and CDR2 YNFKEQ. Trimming left V 0 bases short and J 2 bases short, with 4 bases between. This CDR3 is built from 13 residues. CDR3 amino acids: CASSQDFNTEAFF. In nucleotides, the CDR3 is TGTGCCAGCAGCCAAGACTTTAACACTGAAGCTTTCTTT.

The chain combines TRBV3-1 (or the pseudogene TRBV3-2) with TRBJ1-3; TRBD1 might be the D (6 bases). The CDR3 is made up of 14 amino acids. The germline gives CDR1 LGHDT, CDR2 YNNKEL (reference sequence). V lost 11 bases and J lost 2, with 16 bases in between. The CDR3 here is CAGVDRLPGNTIYF. CDR3 DNA: TGTGCCGGAGTAGACAGGTTGCCTGGAAACACCATATATTTT.

J is TRBJ2-3 and V is TRBV18; perhaps TRBD1 as D (6 bases). Trimming cost V 3 bases and J 3 bases, with 13 bases left between them. CDR1 KGHSH and CDR2 LQKENI come from the germline V gene. The CDR3 runs 15 residues. This chain's CDR3 is CASSPEDSGTDTQYF. CDR3 in DNA: TGTGCCAGCTCACCCGAGGACAGCGGAACAGATACGCAGTATTTT.

V gene TRBV18 combines with J gene TRBJ1-2, with unresolved D. Deletions cut 3 bases from V and 4 bases from J, with 12 bases between. The V gene's germline CDR1 is KGHSH and CDR2 LQKENI. The length of the CDR3 is 14 residues. The CDR3 protein is CASSPEVFGYGYTF. The CDR3 bases are TGTGCCAGCTCACCGGAGGTCTTTGGCTATGGCTACACCTTC.

This chain uses TRBV2 with TRBJ1-1; D is undetermined. V lost 6 bases, J lost 0 bases, and 14 bases lay in between. Germline CDR1 SNHLY, CDR2 FYNNEI. The CDR3 has 15 amino acids. The CDR3 region has the DNA TGTGCCAGCAGGAGCGGTCGGACCATGAACACTGAAGCTTTCTTT. Its translation is CASRSGRTMNTEAFF.

This chain connects TRBV9 to TRBJ1-3; maybe TRBD1 (5 bases). Trimming took off 3 bases at V and 4 bases at J, with 17 bases between the two ends. CDR3 length: 16 residues. CDR1 and CDR2 from the germline V gene are SGDLS and YYNGEE. CDR3 loop: CASSARRGETGNTIYF. CDR3 DNA: TGTGCCAGCAGCGCCCGGCGGGGGGAAACGGGAAACACCATATATTTT.

The chain has TRBV7-9 and TRBJ2-3; 9 bases agree with TRBD2. CDR1 and CDR2 (germline): SEHNR, FQNEAQ (reference sequence). The CDR3 spans 14 residues. V lost 4 bases, J lost 9 bases, and 8 bases stayed unmatched. The CDR3 reads CASSSNEAGGTQYF. CDR3 DNA: TGTGCCAGCAGCTCGAACGAGGCGGGAGGGACGCAGTATTTT.

The chain joins TRBV7-2 to TRBJ2-7; TRBD2 matches at 7 bases. The CDR3 runs to 15 residues. Unmatched junction bases numbered 9, after V lost 5 bases and J lost 2 bases. Per the germline V gene, CDR1 is SGHTA and CDR2 is FQGNSA. The CDR3 here is CASSVSGTNAYEQYF. CDR3 DNA sequence: TGTGCCAGCAGCGTCTCCGGGACTAACGCCTACGAGCAGTACTTC.

The chain is built from TRBV20-1 and TRBJ1-2; D ambiguous. In germline, CDR1 is DFQATT, CDR2 SNEGSKA (reference sequence). CDR3 length: 15 residues. Trimming cost V 3 bases and J 3 bases, with 17 bases left between them. The CDR3 nucleotides read TGCAGTGCTAGTATACTTGGGAGCGCCGACTATGGCTACACCTTC. It encodes CSASILGSADYGYTF.

This clone was counted once. The chain links TRBV2 to TRBJ2-7; D unclear. Trimming took 1 base from V and 2 from J, leaving 6 bases between them. Looked up from germline, CDR1 is SNHLY and CDR2 is FYNNEI. CDR3 size: 13 residues. The CDR3 is CASSEGEAYEQYF. CDR3 coding DNA: TGTGCCAGCAGTGAAGGAGAGGCCTACGAGCAGTACTTC.

This clone was picked up a small number of times. V is TRBV28 and J is TRBJ1-1; the D gene is possibly TRBD1 (6 bases). CDR1 is MDHEN, CDR2 SYDVKM, per germline. This CDR3 spans 14 amino acids. Trimming shortened V by 2 bases and J by 1 base, and 8 bases separated the two germline ends. CDR3 in amino acids: CASSLVGGNTEAFF. In nucleotides, the CDR3 is TGTGCCAGCAGTTTAGTAGGGGGGAACACTGAAGCTTTCTTT.

The V and J genes are TRBV28 and TRBJ1-1; D call uncertain. The V gene's germline CDR1 is MDHEN and CDR2 SYDVKM. Deletions cut 3 bases from V and 3 bases from J, with 5 bases between. This CDR3 has 12 residues. CDR3 bases: TGTGCCAGCAGTTTGAGGGACACTGAAGCTTTCTTT. Residues: CASSLRDTEAFF.

J is TRBJ1-3 and V is TRBV27; D gene uncertain. V was shortened by 5 bases and J by 0 bases, with 8 bases between the two germline ends. The CDR3 totals 14 residues. Per germline, CDR1 MNHEY and CDR2 SMNVEV (reference sequence). The CDR3 bases are TGTGCCAGCAGTCAGGCGACCTCTGGAAACACCATATATTTT. Translating it yields CASSQATSGNTIYF.